This T cell receptor beta chain was captured in a study of blood T cell repertoires in COVID-19. As for the study in general: Samples representing acute and convalescent COVID-19 were sourced from the United States, Italy and Spain. Sources were T cells, B-cell-depleted T cells, or PBMCs; the material itself was cDNA or gDNA.

This clone was observed a handful of times. Source study methods: The authors estimated nucleated cell counts from reference gene primer amplification. Clones were sequenced by immunoSEQ multiplex PCR, and TCRdb holds only the in-frame ones, with some missing. The V and J calls and clone size were taken over from that table, and D and trimming were inferred from the DNA. The data contain about 280,000 clones, 85% of them singletons. The CDR3 has 15 residues. V was pared by 8 bases and J by 5 bases, with 12 bases of the junction left unmatched. Germline V CDR1 and CDR2: KGHSH, LQKENI. The V gene is TRBV18, the J gene TRBJ2-1; TRBD2 aligns across 7 bases. The sample consisted of peripheral blood. This receptor was obtained from a man aged 45 to 65 with active or convalescent COVID-19. The DNA of the CDR3 is TGTGCCAGCCAACAACGGGGAGGGCCGAACAATGAGCAGTTCTTC. Residues: CASQQRGGPNNEQFF.